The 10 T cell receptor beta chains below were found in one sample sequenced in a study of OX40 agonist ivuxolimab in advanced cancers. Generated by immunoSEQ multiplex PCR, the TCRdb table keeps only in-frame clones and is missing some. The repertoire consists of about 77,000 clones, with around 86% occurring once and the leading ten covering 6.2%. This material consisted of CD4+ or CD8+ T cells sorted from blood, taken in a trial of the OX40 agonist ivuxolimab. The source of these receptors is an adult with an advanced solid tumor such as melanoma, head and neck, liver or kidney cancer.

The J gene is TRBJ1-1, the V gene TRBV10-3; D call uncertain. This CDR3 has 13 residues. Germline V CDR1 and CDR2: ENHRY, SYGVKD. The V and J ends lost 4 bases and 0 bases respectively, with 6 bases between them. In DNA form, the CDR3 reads TGTGCCATCAGTGGACACATGAACACTGAAGCTTTCTTT. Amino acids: CAISGHMNTEAFF.

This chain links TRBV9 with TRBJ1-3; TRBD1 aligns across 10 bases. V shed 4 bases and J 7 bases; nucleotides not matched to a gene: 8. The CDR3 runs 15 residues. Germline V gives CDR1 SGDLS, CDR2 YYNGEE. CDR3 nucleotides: TGTGCCAGCAGCATAGGGGGACAGGGGATGAACACCATATATTTT. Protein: CASSIGGQGMNTIYF.

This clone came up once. Here the CDR3 DNA reads TGTGCCTGGAATCCACTACCGGGACTAGCGCCGGTCAGGAGGTTCTTC. Translated: CAWNPLPGLAPVRRFF. V and J are TRBV30 and TRBJ2-1; 10 nucleotides align to TRBD2. From germline, CDR1 is GTSNPN and CDR2 SVGIG (reference sequence). The CDR3 loop spans 16 amino acids. V dropped 4 bases and J dropped 15; count of bases not matched to a gene: 21.

This CDR3 is CASSLRSGSDEQFF. In DNA form, the CDR3 reads TGTGCCAGCAGCTTGCGTAGCGGGAGCGATGAGCAGTTCTTC. The genes are TRBV7-3 and TRBJ2-1; 9 bases line up with TRBD2. The CDR3 extends over 14 amino acids. Per germline, CDR1 SGHTA and CDR2 FQGTGA. The ends lost 3 bases at V and 8 bases at J; junction bases unmatched: 5.

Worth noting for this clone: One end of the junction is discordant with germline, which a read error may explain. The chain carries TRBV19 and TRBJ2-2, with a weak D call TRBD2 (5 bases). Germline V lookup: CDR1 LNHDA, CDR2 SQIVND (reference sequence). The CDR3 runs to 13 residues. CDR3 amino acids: CASRGLGTGKLFF. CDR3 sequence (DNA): TGTGCCAGTAGGGGGTTGGGCACCGGGAAGCTGTTTTTT.

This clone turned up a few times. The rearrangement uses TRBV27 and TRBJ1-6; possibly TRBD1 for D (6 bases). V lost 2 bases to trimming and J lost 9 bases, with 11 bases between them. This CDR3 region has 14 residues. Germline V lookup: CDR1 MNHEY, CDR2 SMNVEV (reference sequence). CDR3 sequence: CASSLEQGGSPLHF. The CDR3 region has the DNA TGTGCCAGCAGTTTAGAACAGGGAGGTTCACCCCTCCACTTT.

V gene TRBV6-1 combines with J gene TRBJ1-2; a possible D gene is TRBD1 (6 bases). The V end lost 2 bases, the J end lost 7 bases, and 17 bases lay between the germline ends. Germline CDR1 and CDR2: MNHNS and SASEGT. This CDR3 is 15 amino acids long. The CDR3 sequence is CASSENPGTGPGYTF. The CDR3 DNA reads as TGTGCCAGCAGTGAAAATCCCGGAACAGGGCCTGGCTACACCTTC.

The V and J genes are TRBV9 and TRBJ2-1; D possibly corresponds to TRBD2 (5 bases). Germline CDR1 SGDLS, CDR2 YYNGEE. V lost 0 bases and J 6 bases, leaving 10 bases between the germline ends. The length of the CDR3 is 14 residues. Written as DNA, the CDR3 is TGTGCCAGCAGCGTAGAAAGAACTAGCAATGAGCAGTTCTTC. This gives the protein CASSVERTSNEQFF.

The CDR3 DNA follows: TGTGCCAGCAGTGCCGACCGGACGGGTTACTCGGGTACGCAGTATTTT. As protein: CASSADRTGYSGTQYF. The genes are TRBV2 and TRBJ2-3; no clear D gene. The germline CDR1 and CDR2 sequences are SNHLY and FYNNEI. V shed 4 bases and J shed 8 bases, with 22 bases lying between them. The CDR3 consists of 16 residues.

Here the CDR3 DNA reads TGTGCCAGCAGTTTATTGGGGGATACGCAGTATTTT. It is translated as CASSLLGDTQYF. V usage is TRBV28 and J usage is TRBJ2-3, with D uncertain. Looked up from germline, CDR1 is MDHEN and CDR2 is SYDVKM. The CDR3 is 12 residues long. The V end was cut by 1 base, the J end by 6 bases, with 5 bases between.